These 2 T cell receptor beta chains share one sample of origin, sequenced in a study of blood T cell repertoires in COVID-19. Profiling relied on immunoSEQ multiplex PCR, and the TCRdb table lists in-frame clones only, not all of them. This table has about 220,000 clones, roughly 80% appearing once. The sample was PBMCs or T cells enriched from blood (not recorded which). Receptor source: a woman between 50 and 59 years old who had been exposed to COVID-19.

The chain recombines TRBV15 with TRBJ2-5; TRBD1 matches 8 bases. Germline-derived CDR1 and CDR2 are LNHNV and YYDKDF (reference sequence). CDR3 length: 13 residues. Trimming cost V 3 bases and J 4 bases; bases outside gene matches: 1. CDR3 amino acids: CATSRGTGETQYF. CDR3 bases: TGTGCCACCAGCAGGGGGACAGGAGAGACCCAGTACTTC.

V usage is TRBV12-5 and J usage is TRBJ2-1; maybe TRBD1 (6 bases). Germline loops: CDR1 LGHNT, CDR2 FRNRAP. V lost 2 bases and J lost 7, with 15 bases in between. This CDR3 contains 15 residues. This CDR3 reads CASGLLQGRQNEQFF. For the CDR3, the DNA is TGTGCTAGTGGTTTGCTACAGGGACGCCAAAATGAGCAGTTCTTC. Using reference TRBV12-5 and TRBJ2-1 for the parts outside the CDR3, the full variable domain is DARVTQTPRHKVTEMGQEVTMRCQPILGHNTVFWYRQTMMQGLELLAYFRNRAPLDDSGMPKDRFSAEMPDATLATLKIQPSEPRDSAVYFCASGLLQGRQNEQFFGPGTRLTVL.